This T cell receptor beta chain was sequenced during a study of blood T cells in healthy people across ages. With a J-beta primer mix and a sample-barcoded 5' primer, a second PCR ran roughly 6 to 11 cycles. There were at least 3 million CDR3-containing paired-end reads obtained from each sample. TCRdb reanalysed the 5' RACE reads using MiXCR and keeps one entry per CDR3 protein. The sample shows over a million distinct CDR3 sequences, almost 25% of them seen only once. The table lists this clonotype with a few counts. Germline CDR1 SQVTM, CDR2 ANQGSEA. The CDR3 has 13 amino acids. V shed 8 bases and J shed 6 bases, with 19 bases lying between them. The same sample was also used in a study of T cells of mothers and their children.

What was sequenced was blood. The chain has TRBV29-1 and TRBJ1-2, with D unclear. This clonotype was obtained from a girl aged 2 to 10 in good health. Here the CDR3 reads CSILDRRVNGYTF. CDR3 nucleotide sequence: TGCAGCATTCTGGACCGAAGAGTAAATGGCTACACCTTC.